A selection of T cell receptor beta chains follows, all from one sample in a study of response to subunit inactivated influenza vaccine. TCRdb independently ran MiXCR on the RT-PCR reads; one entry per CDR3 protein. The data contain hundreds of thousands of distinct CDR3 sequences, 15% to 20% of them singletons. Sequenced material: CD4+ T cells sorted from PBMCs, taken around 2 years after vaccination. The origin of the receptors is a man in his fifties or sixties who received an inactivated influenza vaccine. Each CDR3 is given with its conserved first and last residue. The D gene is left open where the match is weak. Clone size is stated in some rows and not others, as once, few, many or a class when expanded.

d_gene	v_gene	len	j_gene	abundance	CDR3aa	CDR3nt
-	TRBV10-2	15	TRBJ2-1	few	CASSEIWLPSNEQFF	TGCGCCAGCAGTGAAATCTGGTTACCTTCCAATGAGCAGTTCTTC
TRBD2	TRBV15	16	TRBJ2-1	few	CATSGPLAASYNEQFF	TGTGCCACCAGCGGACCACTAGCGGCCTCCTACAATGAGCAGTTCTTC
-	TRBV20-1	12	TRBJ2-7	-	CSASARIHEQYF	TGCAGTGCCAGTGCTAGAATTCACGAGCAGTACTTC
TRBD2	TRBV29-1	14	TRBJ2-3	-	CSVGLARGGGTQYF	TGCAGCGTTGGACTAGCGCGAGGGGGGGGTACGCAGTATTTT
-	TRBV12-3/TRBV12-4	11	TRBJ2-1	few	CASRTGYEQFF	TGTGCCAGCAGAACAGGGTATGAGCAGTTCTTC
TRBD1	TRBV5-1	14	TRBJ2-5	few	CASSIGTGQETQYF	TGCGCCAGCAGCATCGGGACAGGGCAGGAGACCCAGTACTTC
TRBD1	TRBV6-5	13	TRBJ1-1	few	CASSYPGGSEAFF	TGTGCCAGCAGTTACCCAGGGGGCTCCGAAGCTTTCTTT
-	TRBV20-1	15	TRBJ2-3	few	CSARAQGNNPDTQYF	TGCAGTGCTAGAGCCCAGGGAAACAACCCAGATACGCAGTATTTT
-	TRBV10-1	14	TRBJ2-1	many	CASSSRGVYNEQFF	TGCGCCAGCAGTTCTAGGGGGGTCTACAATGAGCAGTTCTTC
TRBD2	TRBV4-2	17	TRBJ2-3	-	CASSQDFSASGARTQYF	TGTGCCAGCAGCCAAGATTTTTCGGCTAGCGGGGCTAGGACGCAGTATTTT
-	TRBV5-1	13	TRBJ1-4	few	CASRLTSNEKLFF	TGCGCCAGCAGATTGACCTCTAATGAAAAACTGTTTTTT
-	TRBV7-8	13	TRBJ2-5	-	CASSLKNQETQYF	TGTGCCAGCAGCTTAAAGAATCAAGAGACCCAGTACTTC
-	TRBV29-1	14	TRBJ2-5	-	CSVEEGTNQETQYF	TGCAGCGTTGAAGAAGGGACAAACCAAGAGACCCAGTACTTC
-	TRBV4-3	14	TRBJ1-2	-	CASSQDRQGFGYTF	TGCGCCAGCAGCCAAGATAGGCAGGGATTTGGCTACACCTTC
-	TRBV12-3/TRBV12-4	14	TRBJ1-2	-	CASSPDLTNYGYTF	TGTGCCAGCAGTCCAGACCTGACTAACTATGGCTACACCTTC
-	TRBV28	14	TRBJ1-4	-	CASSFRPTNEKLFF	TGTGCCAGCAGTTTCCGACCAACTAATGAAAAACTGTTTTTT
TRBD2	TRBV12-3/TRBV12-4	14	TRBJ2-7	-	CASSPWGGVHEQYF	TGTGCCAGCAGTCCCTGGGGGGGTGTCCACGAGCAGTACTTC
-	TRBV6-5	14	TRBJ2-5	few	CASSYSGSWGTQYF	TGTGCCAGCAGTTACTCGGGGTCATGGGGGACCCAGTACTTC
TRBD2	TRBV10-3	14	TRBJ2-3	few	CAISFAGGTDTQYF	TGTGCCATCAGTTTCGCGGGAGGAACAGATACGCAGTATTTT
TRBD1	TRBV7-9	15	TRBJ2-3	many	CASSYGQGNTDTQYF	TGTGCCAGCAGCTACGGACAGGGGAACACAGATACGCAGTATTTT
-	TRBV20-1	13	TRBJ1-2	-	CSVQQGSGYGYTF	TGCAGTGTCCAACAGGGATCCGGCTATGGCTACACCTTC